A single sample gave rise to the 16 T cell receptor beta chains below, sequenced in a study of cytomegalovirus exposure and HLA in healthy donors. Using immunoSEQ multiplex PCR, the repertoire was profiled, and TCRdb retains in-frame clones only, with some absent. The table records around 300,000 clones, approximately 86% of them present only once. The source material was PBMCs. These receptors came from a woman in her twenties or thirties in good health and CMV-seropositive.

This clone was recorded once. The CDR3 here is CASTKTPGPTKQYF. CDR3 bases: TGTGCCAGTACAAAAACACCGGGACCCACGAAGCAGTACTTC. This chain uses TRBV2 with TRBJ2-7, with D perhaps being TRBD1 or TRBD2 (5 bases each). Trimming removed 9 bases at V and 8 bases at J, with 23 bases between. CDR3 length equals 14 residues. Germline V CDR1 and CDR2: SNHLY, FYNNEI.

The CDR3 loop is CASGQRYEQYF. The DNA for the CDR3 is TGTGCCAGCGGCCAGAGATACGAGCAGTACTTC. The chain uses TRBV6-5 and TRBJ2-7; D not resolved. The V and J ends lost 8 bases and 4 bases respectively, with 9 bases between them. Germline V gene data show CDR1 as MNHEY and CDR2 as SVGAGI. The CDR3 is 11 residues long.

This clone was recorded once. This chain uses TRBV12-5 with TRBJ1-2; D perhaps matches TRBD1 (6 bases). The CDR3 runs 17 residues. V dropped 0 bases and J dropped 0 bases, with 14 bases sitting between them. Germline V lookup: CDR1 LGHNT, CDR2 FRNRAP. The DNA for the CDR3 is TGTGCTAGTGGTTTGGTACTTATGGGGGCGGCTAACTATGGCTACACCTTC. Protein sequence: CASGLVLMGAANYGYTF. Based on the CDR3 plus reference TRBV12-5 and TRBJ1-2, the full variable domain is DARVTQTPRHKVTEMGQEVTMRCQPILGHNTVFWYRQTMMQGLELLAYFRNRAPLDDSGMPKDRFSAEMPDATLATLKIQPSEPRDSAVYFCASGLVLMGAANYGYTFGSGTRLTVV.

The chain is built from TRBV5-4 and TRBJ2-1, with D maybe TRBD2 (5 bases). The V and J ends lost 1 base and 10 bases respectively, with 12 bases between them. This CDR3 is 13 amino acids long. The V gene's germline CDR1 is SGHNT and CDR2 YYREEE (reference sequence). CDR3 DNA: TGTGCCAGCAGCTTGACCTCAAGGGAGGAGCAGTTCTTC. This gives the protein CASSLTSREEQFF.

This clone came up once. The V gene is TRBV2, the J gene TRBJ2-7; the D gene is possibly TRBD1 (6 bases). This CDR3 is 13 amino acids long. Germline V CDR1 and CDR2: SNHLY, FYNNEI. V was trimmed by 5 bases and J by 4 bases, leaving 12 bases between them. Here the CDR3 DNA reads TGTGCCAGCAGTACTACAGGGAATTACGAGCAGTACTTC. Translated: CASSTTGNYEQYF.

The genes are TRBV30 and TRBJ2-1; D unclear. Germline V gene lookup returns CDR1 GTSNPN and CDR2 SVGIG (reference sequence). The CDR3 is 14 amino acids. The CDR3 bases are TGTGCTTCTGAAGCAGACGACCCCTACAATGAGCAGTTCTTC. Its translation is CASEADDPYNEQFF.

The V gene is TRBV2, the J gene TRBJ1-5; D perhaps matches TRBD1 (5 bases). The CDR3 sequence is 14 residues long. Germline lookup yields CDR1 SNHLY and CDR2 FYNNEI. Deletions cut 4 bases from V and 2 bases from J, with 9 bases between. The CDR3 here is CASSVWGGNQPQHF. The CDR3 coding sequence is TGTGCCAGCAGTGTCTGGGGGGGCAATCAGCCCCAGCATTTT.

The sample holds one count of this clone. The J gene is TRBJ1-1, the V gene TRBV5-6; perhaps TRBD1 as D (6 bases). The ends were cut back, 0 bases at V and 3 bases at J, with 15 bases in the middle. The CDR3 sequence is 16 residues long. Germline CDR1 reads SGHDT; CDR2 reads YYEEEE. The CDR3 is CASSLAGGAGDTEAFF. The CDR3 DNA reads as TGTGCCAGCAGCTTGGCCGGGGGCGCGGGGGACACTGAAGCTTTCTTT.

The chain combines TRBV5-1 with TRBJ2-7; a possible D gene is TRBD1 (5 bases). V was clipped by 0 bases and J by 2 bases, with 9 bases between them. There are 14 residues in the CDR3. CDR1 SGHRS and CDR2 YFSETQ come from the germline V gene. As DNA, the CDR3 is TGCGCCAGCAGCTTGGAGGGGTTAACCTACGAGCAGTACTTC. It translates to CASSLEGLTYEQYF.

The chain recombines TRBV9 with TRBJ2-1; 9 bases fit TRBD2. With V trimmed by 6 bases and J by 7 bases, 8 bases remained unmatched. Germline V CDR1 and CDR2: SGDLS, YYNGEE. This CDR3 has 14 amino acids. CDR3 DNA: TGTGCCAGCACCGACGGCGGGGGGGCGAATGAGCAGTTCTTC. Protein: CASTDGGGANEQFF.

CDR3 in amino acids: CSAQGANQPQHF. CDR3 DNA sequence: TGCAGCGCACAGGGGGCGAATCAGCCCCAGCATTTT. This chain links TRBV29-1 with TRBJ1-5; 9 bases fit TRBD1. Trimming took 7 bases from V and 4 from J; bases not matched to a gene: 2. CDR1 is SQVTM, CDR2 ANQGSEA, per germline. The CDR3 extends over 12 amino acids.

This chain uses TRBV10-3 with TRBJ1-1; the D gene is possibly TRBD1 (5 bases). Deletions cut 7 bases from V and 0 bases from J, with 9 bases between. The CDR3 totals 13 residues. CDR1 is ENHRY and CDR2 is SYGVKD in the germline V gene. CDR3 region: CAIMGPMNTEAFF. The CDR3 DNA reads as TGTGCCATCATGGGGCCAATGAACACTGAAGCTTTCTTT.

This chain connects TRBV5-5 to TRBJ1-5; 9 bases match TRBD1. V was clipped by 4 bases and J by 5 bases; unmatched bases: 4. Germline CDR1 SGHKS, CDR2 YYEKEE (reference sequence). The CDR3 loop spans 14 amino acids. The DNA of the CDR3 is TGTGCCAGCAGCCCGAGGGACAGGGATCAGCCCCAGCATTTT. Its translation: CASSPRDRDQPQHF.

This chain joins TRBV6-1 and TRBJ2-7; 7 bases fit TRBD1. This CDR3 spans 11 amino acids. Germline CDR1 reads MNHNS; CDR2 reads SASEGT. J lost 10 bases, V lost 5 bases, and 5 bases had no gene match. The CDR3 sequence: CASSTQGKQYF. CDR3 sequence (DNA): TGTGCCAGCAGTACACAGGGGAAACAGTACTTC.

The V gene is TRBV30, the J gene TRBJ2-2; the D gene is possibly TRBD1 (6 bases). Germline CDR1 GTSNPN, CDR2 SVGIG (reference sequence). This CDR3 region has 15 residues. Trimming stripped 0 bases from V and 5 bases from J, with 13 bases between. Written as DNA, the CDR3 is TGTGCCTGGAGTGTCGACAGGACCCGAACCGGGGAGCTGTTTTTT. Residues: CAWSVDRTRTGELFF.

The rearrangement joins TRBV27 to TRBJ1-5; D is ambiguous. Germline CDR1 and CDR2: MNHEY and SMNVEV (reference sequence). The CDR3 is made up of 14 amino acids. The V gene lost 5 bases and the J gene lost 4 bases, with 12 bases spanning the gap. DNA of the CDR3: TGTGCCAGCAGTCGCCCGGGTCCGAATCAGCCCCAGCATTTT. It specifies CASSRPGPNQPQHF.